The 24 T cell receptor beta chains reported below all come from one sample, sequenced in a study of CD8+CD57+ T cells in acquired aplastic anemia. Selection for sequencing was limited to patients who had shown CD8+CD57+ cell expansion by flow cytometry. The template for TCR beta VDJ and CDR3 sequence profiling was genomic DNA. A single record per CDR3 protein comes from TCRdb applying MiXCR to the reads. Among fewer than 250,000 distinct CDR3 sequences listed, over 40% were seen once. Sample: sorted CD4+, CD8+, or CD8+CD57+ T cells (not recorded which) from PBMCs. Receptors originate from a human donor with aplastic anemia.

This clonotype has at least ten counts. This chain uses TRBV19 with TRBJ1-2; a possible D gene is TRBD1 (6 bases). With 7 bases removed from V and 4 bases from J, the gap between germline ends came to 22 bases. The germline gives CDR1 LNHDA, CDR2 SQIVND (reference sequence). This CDR3 has 16 residues. CDR3 nucleotides: TGTGCCAGTACCTTATTCCCGTCCACAGGGTTCTATGGCTACACCTTC. It translates to CASTLFPSTGFYGYTF.

The chain has TRBV10-2 and TRBJ2-7, with 9 positions matching TRBD2. The V gene's germline CDR1 is WSHSY and CDR2 SAAADI. There are 15 residues in the CDR3. V was clipped by 3 bases and J by 4 bases; unmatched bases: 7. The CDR3 reads CASSDPAGGKYEQYF. In nucleotides, the CDR3 is TGCGCCAGCAGTGATCCCGCGGGAGGGAAGTACGAGCAGTACTTC.

The chain uses TRBV19 and TRBJ1-6; maybe TRBD1 (6 bases). This CDR3 region has 15 residues. Germline assignment: CDR1 LNHDA and CDR2 SQIVND (reference sequence). V was pared by 3 bases and J by 3 bases, with 9 bases between. CDR3 sequence: CASSMGGNYNSPLHF. In DNA, the CDR3 is TGTGCCAGTAGTATGGGGGGCAACTATAATTCACCCCTCCACTTT.

With regard to this clonotype: At one of its ends the junction is not consistent with the germline gene, which may arise from a read error. The CDR3: CASTDGRCGGRSNQETQYF. DNA of the CDR3: TGTGCCAGCACCGATGGTCGGTGCGGGGGCAGAAGTAACCAAGAGACTCAGTACTTC. The chain joins TRBV9 to TRBJ2-5, with D perhaps matching TRBD2 (7 bases). This CDR3 comprises 19 residues. Germline CDR1 reads SGDLS; CDR2 reads YYNGEE.

This clonotype was detected ten times or more. The V gene is TRBV7-2, the J gene TRBJ1-4; a possible D gene is TRBD1 (5 bases). Germline V lookup: CDR1 SGHTA, CDR2 FQGNSA. There are 14 residues in the CDR3. With 3 bases removed from V and 5 bases from J, the gap between germline ends came to 10 bases. The CDR3 coding sequence is TGTGCCAGCAGCTTCCGGGGCCCGAATGAAAAACTGTTTTTT. It specifies CASSFRGPNEKLFF.

This clonotype showed up many times. The rearrangement links TRBV15 to TRBJ1-2; TRBD1 matches 7 bases. Germline V gene lookup returns CDR1 LNHNV and CDR2 YYDKDF (reference sequence). CDR3 length equals 14 residues. After removal of 0 bases from V and 7 bases from J, the junction contained 5 bases not matched to a gene. The DNA for the CDR3 is TGTGCCACCAGCAGAGAAGAGGGGGCGGGTGGCTACACCTTC. Encoded protein: CATSREEGAGGYTF.

This chain joins TRBV7-8 and TRBJ1-2; a possible D gene is TRBD1 (5 bases). The CDR3 extends over 15 amino acids. Looked up from germline, CDR1 is SGHVS and CDR2 is FQNEAQ. Trimming shortened V by 1 base and J by 2 bases, and 11 bases separated the two germline ends. In nucleotides, the CDR3 is TGTGCCAGCAGCTTAGGTGTGGGGGTGAACTATGGCTACACCTTC. It translates to CASSLGVGVNYGYTF.

This sequence joins TRBV7-9 and TRBJ1-4; 10 bases are shared with TRBD1. CDR1 SEHNR and CDR2 FQNEAQ come from the germline V gene (reference sequence). The CDR3 has 15 residues. The V gene end was trimmed by 6 bases and the J gene end by 6 bases; junction bases not matched to a gene: 7. CDR3 coding DNA: TGTGCCAGCAGTCGCCGGGACAGGGGAGATGAAAAACTGTTTTTT. Residues: CASSRRDRGDEKLFF.

This clonotype was seen at least ten times. The chain couples TRBV2 to TRBJ2-7, with TRBD2 identical over 7 bases. Germline loops: CDR1 SNHLY, CDR2 FYNNEI. The ends lost 6 bases at V and 4 bases at J; junction bases unmatched: 6. The CDR3 has 13 residues. CDR3 protein: CASRELAVYEQYF. The CDR3 DNA reads TGTGCCAGCAGGGAGCTAGCGGTGTACGAGCAGTACTTC.

V is TRBV4-3 and J is TRBJ1-2; weak D call: TRBD1 (6 bases). Germline CDR1 LGHNA, CDR2 YSLEER. CDR3 size: 14 residues. The V end was cut by 1 base, the J end by 4 bases, with 10 bases between. CDR3 sequence: CASSQVGDTYGYTF. The CDR3 nucleotides read TGCGCCAGCAGCCAAGTCGGGGACACCTATGGCTACACCTTC.

Notes on this clonotype: Being one base from a much bigger clone, this may be a read error. This chain links TRBV11-3 with TRBJ2-1, with 11 bases matching TRBD1. Germline V gene lookup returns CDR1 SGHNT and CDR2 YENEEA. This CDR3 is 14 amino acids long. J was trimmed by 9 bases and V by 5 bases; bases with no gene match: 6. The CDR3 nucleotides read TGTGCCAGCAGCGTAGTGGGACAGGGGGGTGAGCAGTTCTTC. This gives the protein CASSVVGQGGEQFF. The full variable domain, in which reference TRBV11-3 and TRBJ2-1 provide the parts outside the CDR3, is EAGVVQSPRYKIIEKKQPVAFWCNPISGHNTLYWYLQNLGQGPELLIRYENEEAVDDSQLPKDRFSAERLKGVDSTLKIQPAELGDSAVYLCASSVVGQGGEQFFGPGTRLTVL.

This clonotype was observed at least ten times. The rearrangement links TRBV19 to TRBJ1-1, with D tentatively TRBD1 (5 bases). Trimming took 3 bases from V and 3 from J, leaving 23 bases between them. From germline, CDR1 is LNHDA and CDR2 SQIVND (reference sequence). This CDR3 is built from 18 residues. The DNA of the CDR3 is TGTGCCAGTAGTATGTGGCAGGGCGGGCGTGGGAAGGACACTGAAGCTTTCTTT. Protein product: CASSMWQGGRGKDTEAFF.

This clonotype has more than one count but fewer than ten. The chain links TRBV2 to TRBJ1-4; D perhaps matches TRBD1 (6 bases). CDR1 is SNHLY and CDR2 is FYNNEI in the germline V gene. The CDR3 is made up of 14 amino acids. V lost 3 bases to trimming and J lost 6 bases, with 11 bases between them. The CDR3 sequence: CASSDDGGDEKLFF. CDR3 DNA: TGTGCCAGCAGTGATGATGGGGGCGATGAAAAACTGTTTTTT.

The chain carries TRBV7-2 and TRBJ1-2, with D hard to call. CDR1 and CDR2 (germline): SGHTA, FQGNSA. The CDR3 covers 12 residues. V lost 9 bases to trimming and J lost 5 bases, with 13 bases between them. The CDR3, as DNA: TGTGCCAGTACCCAAGCACAGTATGGCTACACCTTC. Its translation is CASTQAQYGYTF.

This clonotype was seen many times. The genes are TRBV10-3 and TRBJ2-2; 9 nucleotides line up with TRBD1. With V trimmed by 6 bases and J by 3 bases, 2 bases remained unmatched. The CDR3 has 14 residues. The V gene's germline CDR1 is ENHRY and CDR2 SYGVKD. CDR3 nucleotide sequence: TGTGCCATCAGGCGGGACAGGGACACCGGGGAGCTGTTTTTT. Amino acids: CAIRRDRDTGELFF.

This clonotype was recorded many times. CDR3 nucleotides: TGTGCCAGCCGCTCCTCTGGAGGTACCGGGGAGCTGTTTTTT. It specifies CASRSSGGTGELFF. The rearrangement uses TRBV9 and TRBJ2-2; a possible D gene is TRBD2 (5 bases). The CDR3 length is 14 residues. The germline CDR1 and CDR2 sequences are SGDLS and YYNGEE. The germline V and J ends were trimmed by 7 bases and 5 bases, with 15 bases remaining between them.

J is TRBJ2-3 and V is TRBV9, with 9 bases lining up with TRBD2. The junction had 5 bases not matched to a gene; V was cut back by 4 bases and J by 5 bases. The CDR3 is made up of 14 amino acids. Per the germline V gene, CDR1 is SGDLS and CDR2 is YYNGEE. CDR3 in amino acids: CASSPQREVDTQYF. The CDR3 DNA is TGTGCCAGCAGCCCTCAGCGGGAGGTAGATACGCAGTATTTT.

V and J are TRBV19 and TRBJ1-6; TRBD1 is a possible D gene (6 bases). Germline V gives CDR1 LNHDA, CDR2 SQIVND (reference sequence). The CDR3 has 14 amino acids. The V and J ends lost 2 bases and 9 bases respectively, with 11 bases between them. The CDR3 sequence: CASSIKGGSSPLHF. The DNA for the CDR3 is TGTGCCAGTAGTATAAAGGGGGGCTCTTCACCCCTCCACTTT. The full variable domain, in which reference TRBV19 and TRBJ1-6 provide the parts outside the CDR3, is DGGITQSPKYLFRKEGQNVTLSCEQNLNHDAMYWYRQDPGQGLRLIYYSQIVNDFQKGDIAEGYSVSREKKESFPLTVTSAQKNPTAFYLCASSIKGGSSPLHFGNGTRLTVT.

Comments on this clonotype: A much larger clonotype is one base distant, so this may be a read error. J is TRBJ1-1 and V is TRBV12-3 or TRBV12-4, with D unclear. The V gene lost 2 bases and the J gene lost 3 bases, with 10 bases spanning the gap. CDR3 length: 14 amino acids. CDR3 nucleotides: TGTGCCAGCAGTTTATGCCGGGTTGACACTGAAGCTTTCTTT. It encodes CASSLCRVDTEAFF.

The genes are TRBV29-1 and TRBJ1-1; no definite D call. CDR1 SQVTM and CDR2 ANQGSEA come from the germline V gene. V lost 3 bases and J 3 bases, leaving 14 bases between the germline ends. The CDR3 extends over 14 amino acids. The CDR3 spells CSVDQRGTDTEAFF. CDR3 sequence (DNA): TGCAGCGTTGATCAACGGGGAACGGACACTGAAGCTTTCTTT.

This clonotype has ten or more counts. The chain links TRBV4-1 to TRBJ1-5, with D uncertain. The germline V gene has CDR1 MGHRA and CDR2 YSYEKL. The ends were cut back, 1 base at V and 5 bases at J, with 18 bases in the middle. The CDR3 contains 17 residues. The CDR3 sequence: CASSQGRGRLVHQPQHF. The CDR3 nucleotides are TGCGCCAGCAGCCAAGGCCGCGGACGCCTGGTCCATCAGCCCCAGCATTTT.

J is TRBJ2-7 and V is TRBV5-6; 8 bases agree with TRBD2. Germline V gene lookup returns CDR1 SGHDT and CDR2 YYEEEE. The V segment lost 2 bases and the J segment 3 bases; nucleotides outside the gene matches: 4. This CDR3 spans 14 amino acids. CDR3 sequence (DNA): TGTGCCAGCAGCTTAGCGGGGGTCGGCTACGAGCAGTACTTC. This translates into CASSLAGVGYEQYF.

The V call is TRBV7-9, the J call TRBJ2-7; unclear D gene. CDR1 and CDR2 (germline): SEHNR, FQNEAQ (reference sequence). The CDR3 spans 11 residues. Trimming removed 5 bases at V and 6 bases at J, with 8 bases between. The CDR3 DNA follows: TGTGCCAGCAGCGGGGATGGCGAGCAGTACTTC. Protein product: CASSGDGEQYF.

This clonotype was counted between two and nine times. A much larger clone lies a single base off, so this may be a read error. The J gene is TRBJ1-6, the V gene TRBV2; 11 nucleotides line up with TRBD1. The germline V gene encodes CDR1 SNHLY and CDR2 FYNNEI. The CDR3 sequence is 16 residues long. CDR3 DNA sequence: TGTGCCAGCAGCCCGCGGGGACAGGGGGATAATTCACCCCCCCACTTT. This gives the protein CASSPRGQGDNSPPHF.